This T cell receptor (beta chain) was sequenced for a study of blood T cell repertoires in COVID-19. Study overall: The cDNA or gDNA used as material had been derived from T cells, B-cell-depleted T cells, or PBMCs.

CDR3 size: 14 residues. Losses at the gene ends were 4 bases for V and 7 bases for J; bases not matched to a gene: 7. Germline V lookup: CDR1 SGHRS, CDR2 YFSETQ. Across 24 US areas, participants ranged in age from about 18 to 100 years. In the study's own analysis: Quantification of nucleated cells was approximated via reference gene primer amplification. The assay was immunoSEQ multiplex PCR, and TCRdb's table has in-frame clones only and misses some. That table supplies the V and J calls and clone size; D and trimming were determined from the DNA. Seen here are 280,000 or so clones, roughly 85% observed once, and the top ten hold 2% to 3%.

Sample: PBMCs or T cells enriched from blood (not recorded which). This sequence joins TRBV5-1 and TRBJ1-2; 10 bases line up with TRBD1. The TCR originated in a woman between 45 and 60 years old who had recovered from COVID-19. In DNA, the CDR3 is TGCGCCAGCAGCCTGACAGGGGGCCACTCTGGCTACACCTTC. Amino acid sequence: CASSLTGGHSGYTF.